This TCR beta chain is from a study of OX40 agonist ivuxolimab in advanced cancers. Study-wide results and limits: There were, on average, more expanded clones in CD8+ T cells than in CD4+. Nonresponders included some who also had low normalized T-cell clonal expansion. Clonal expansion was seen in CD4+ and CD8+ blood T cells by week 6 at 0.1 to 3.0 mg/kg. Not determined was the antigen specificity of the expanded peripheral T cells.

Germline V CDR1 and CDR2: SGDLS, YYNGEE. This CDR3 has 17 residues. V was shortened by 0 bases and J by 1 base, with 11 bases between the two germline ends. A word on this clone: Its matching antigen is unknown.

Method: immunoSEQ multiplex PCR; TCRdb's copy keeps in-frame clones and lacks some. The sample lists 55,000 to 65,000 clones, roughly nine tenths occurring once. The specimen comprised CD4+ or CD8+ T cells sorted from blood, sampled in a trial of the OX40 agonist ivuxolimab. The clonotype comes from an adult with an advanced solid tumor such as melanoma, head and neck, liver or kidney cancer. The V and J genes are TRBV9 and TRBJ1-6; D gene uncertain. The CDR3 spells CASSVANVGSYNSPLHF. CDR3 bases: TGTGCCAGCAGCGTAGCCAACGTGGGGTCCTATAATTCACCCCTCCACTTT. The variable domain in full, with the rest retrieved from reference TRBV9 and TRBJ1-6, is DSGVTQTPKHLITATGQRVTLRCSPRSGDLSVYWYQQSLDQGLQFLIQYYNGEERAKGNILERFSAQQFPDLHSELNLSSLELGDSALYFCASSVANVGSYNSPLHFGNGTRLTVT.